Listed here are 7 T cell receptor beta chains from one sample, sequenced in a study of blood T cell repertoires in COVID-19. The repertoire was sequenced with immunoSEQ multiplex PCR; TCRdb's copy has only in-frame clones and lacks some. The sample has fewer than 300,000 clones, roughly 92% seen once; the top ten hold 2% to 2.5%. Sequencing input: peripheral blood. The receptor source for this set is a woman younger than 45 with COVID-19, enrolled during active disease.

Comments on this clone: The junction and the germline gene differ at one end; a read error may be behind it. This chain links TRBV24-1 with TRBJ1-1, with D uncertain. This CDR3 spans 11 amino acids. Germline V gene data show CDR1 as KGHDR and CDR2 as SFDVKD. CDR3 loop: CATSDLRRVYF. In DNA, the CDR3 is TGTGCCACCAGTGATTTGAGGAGGGTTTATTTT.

The chain links TRBV30 to TRBJ2-3; D remains unclear. V dropped 1 base and J dropped 3 bases, with 5 bases sitting between them. Germline lookup yields CDR1 GTSNPN and CDR2 SVGIG (reference sequence). The CDR3 consists of 12 residues. The CDR3 sequence is CAWSGVTDTQYF. Here the CDR3 DNA reads TGTGCCTGGAGTGGAGTAACAGATACGCAGTATTTT.

This clone has more than one count but fewer than ten. This chain uses TRBV3-1 (or the pseudogene TRBV3-2) with TRBJ1-2; D not resolved. V shed 1 base and J shed 8 bases, with 23 bases lying between them. The CDR3 spans 17 residues. CDR1 and CDR2 (germline): LGHDT, YNNKEL (reference sequence). The CDR3 loop reads CASSQVVRIRGLGGYTF. CDR3 sequence (DNA): TGTGCCAGCAGCCAAGTTGTCAGGATCCGCGGGTTGGGGGGCTACACCTTC.

The chain carries TRBV7-2 and TRBJ2-1; 11 positions match TRBD2. The ends lost 5 bases at V and 10 bases at J; junction bases unmatched: 13. Germline loops: CDR1 SGHTA, CDR2 FQGNSA. There are 16 residues in the CDR3. This chain's CDR3 is CASSLSRASGRREQFF. CDR3 in DNA: TGTGCCAGCAGCCTATCTAGGGCTAGCGGGAGGAGGGAGCAGTTCTTC.

This clone was seen a single time. This chain uses TRBV28 with TRBJ2-3; tentative D call: TRBD2 (5 bases). Trimming cost V 2 bases and J 6 bases, with 15 bases left between them. The CDR3 covers 15 residues. Germline loops: CDR1 MDHEN, CDR2 SYDVKM. CDR3 amino acids: CASSLRFRGLDTQYF. CDR3 nucleotides: TGTGCCAGCAGTTTAAGGTTTCGAGGACTGGATACGCAGTATTTT.

This chain uses TRBV5-1 with TRBJ2-2, with 11 bases identical to TRBD2. CDR1 is SGHRS, CDR2 YFSETQ, per germline. The trim removed 4 bases at V and 6 bases at J, leaving 8 bases unmatched. This CDR3 region has 16 residues. The CDR3 here is CASSLQLAGASGELFF. For the CDR3, the DNA is TGCGCCAGCAGCCTACAACTAGCGGGAGCGTCCGGGGAGCTGTTTTTT.

The genes are TRBV5-1 and TRBJ2-7, with 8 bases matching TRBD2. V was pared by 4 bases and J by 0 bases, with 12 bases of the junction left unmatched. CDR3 length: 17 amino acids. The germline V gene has CDR1 SGHRS and CDR2 YFSETQ. The CDR3 is CASSPTTAREASYEQYF. CDR3 DNA sequence: TGCGCCAGCAGCCCTACTACAGCGCGGGAGGCCTCCTACGAGCAGTACTTC. Filled out from reference TRBV5-1 and TRBJ2-7, the complete variable domain reads KAGVTQTPRYLIKTRGQQVTLSCSPISGHRSVSWYQQTPGQGLQFLFEYFSETQRNKGNFPGRFSGRQFSNSRSEMNVSTLELGDSALYLCASSPTTAREASYEQYFGPGTRLTVT.